This TCR beta chain is drawn from a study of OX40 agonist ivuxolimab in advanced cancers. Profiling relied on immunoSEQ multiplex PCR, and the TCRdb table lists in-frame clones only, not all of them. The sample lists about 48,000 clones, around 74% seen once, with 1.5% to 2% in the top ten. Specimen: CD4+ or CD8+ T cells sorted from blood, collected in a trial of the OX40 agonist ivuxolimab. This clonotype originated in an adult with an advanced solid tumor such as melanoma, head and neck, liver or kidney cancer.

CDR3 residues: CASSLAGGLTDTQYF. DNA of the CDR3: TGTGCCAGCAGTCTAGCGGGGGGGCTCACAGATACGCAGTATTTT. J is TRBJ2-3 and V is TRBV6-5; 12 nucleotides line up with TRBD2. The CDR3 totals 15 residues. The germline V gene has CDR1 MNHEY and CDR2 SVGAGI. J was trimmed by 2 bases and V by 5 bases; bases with no gene match: 2.